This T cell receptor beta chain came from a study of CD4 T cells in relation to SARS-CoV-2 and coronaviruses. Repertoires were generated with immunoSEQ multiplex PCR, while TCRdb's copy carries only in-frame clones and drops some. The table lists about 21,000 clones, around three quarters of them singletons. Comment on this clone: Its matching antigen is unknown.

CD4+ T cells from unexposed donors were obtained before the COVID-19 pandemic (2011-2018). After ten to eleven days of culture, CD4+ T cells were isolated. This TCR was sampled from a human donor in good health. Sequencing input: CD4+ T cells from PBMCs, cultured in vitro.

The CDR3 nucleotides read TGTGCCAGCAGCAAAGTGGGTCCGGGACAGGGTCCCAACGAGCAGTACTTC. Residues: CASSKVGPGQGPNEQYF. The J gene is TRBJ2-7, the V gene TRBV21-1; TRBD1, the table's D call, lacks a check against the DNA. TRBV21-1 is given as a pseudogene. The CDR3 contains 17 residues.